What follows is one TCR beta chain and its context. Sequenced material consisted of expressed TCRB transcripts (all of the isolated RNA was reverse transcribed). The method was immunoSEQ multiplex PCR; TCRdb's version includes in-frame clones alone and lacks a portion of them. Of roughly 380,000 clones in the sample, around a fifth are singletons; the top ten hold approximately 0.043%. The entry originates in a study of beta chain features in type 1 diabetes. Sequencing was performed on naive CD4+ T cells from blood. The receptor comes from a woman under 30 in good health.

In nucleotides, the CDR3 is TGTGCCACCAGCAGAGAGATGCGGGGGGGCGGAGAGACCCAGTACTTC. Residues: CATSREMRGGGETQYF. The genes are TRBV15 and TRBJ2-5; TRBD2 aligns across 9 bases. Germline CDR1 LNHNV, CDR2 YYDKDF (reference sequence). The V and J ends lost 0 bases and 4 bases, in that order; junction bases with no gene match: 6. CDR3 size: 16 residues. Combining the CDR3 with reference TRBV15 and TRBJ2-5 gives the whole variable domain DAMVIQNPRYQVTQFGKPVTLSCSQTLNHNVMYWYQQKSSQAPKLLFHYYDKDFNNEADTPDNFQSRRPNTSFCFLDIRSPGLGDTAMYLCATSREMRGGGETQYFGPGTRLLVL.